This is a list of T cell receptor beta chains from one sample in a study of glioma-infiltrating T cells after dendritic cell vaccination. Using immunoSEQ multiplex PCR, the repertoire was profiled, and TCRdb retains in-frame clones only, with some absent. This sample yields fewer than 85,000 clones, of which 87% are seen a single time; approximately 2.2% belongs to the top ten. The sample here was blood, taken after dendritic cell vaccination. The origin of the receptors is a human donor with glioblastoma. Each CDR3 is given with its conserved first and last residue. The order of the fields is D gene, J gene, V gene, clone size, CDR3 protein, CDR3 DNA. The D gene is left open where the match is weak. Some rows have no size entry. The others give once, few or many, or a class for an expanded clone.

d_gene: NA
j_gene: TRBJ2-5
v_gene: TRBV7-3
abundance: NA
CDR3aa: CASSLGSGRGQETQYF
CDR3nt: TGTGCCAGCAGCTTAGGGTCGGGCAGGGGACAAGAGACCCAGTACTTC

d_gene: NA
j_gene: TRBJ2-7
v_gene: TRBV10-3
abundance: NA
CDR3aa: CAISGTGGKYEQYF
CDR3nt: TGTGCCATCAGTGGGACAGGCGGGAAGTACGAGCAGTACTTC

d_gene: NA
j_gene: TRBJ2-3
v_gene: TRBV19
abundance: NA
CDR3aa: CASRIRGSTDTQYF
CDR3nt: TGTGCCAGTAGGATAAGGGGTAGCACAGATACGCAGTATTTT

d_gene: TRBD1
j_gene: TRBJ1-5
v_gene: TRBV12-5
abundance: NA
CDR3aa: CASGPGQGVLPQHF
CDR3nt: TGTGCTAGTGGTCCAGGACAGGGGGTGCTTCCCCAGCATTTT

d_gene: NA
j_gene: TRBJ1-5
v_gene: TRBV10-3
abundance: NA
CDR3aa: CAIGGPEVSNQPQHF
CDR3nt: TGTGCCATCGGTGGCCCGGAGGTTAGCAATCAGCCCCAGCATTTT

d_gene: TRBD1
j_gene: TRBJ2-7
v_gene: TRBV7-6
abundance: few
CDR3aa: CASSPGGTGGYEQYF
CDR3nt: TGTGCCAGCAGCCCAGGAGGGACAGGAGGCTACGAGCAGTACTTC

d_gene: TRBD1
j_gene: TRBJ1-2
v_gene: TRBV7-9
abundance: NA
CDR3aa: CASSPRTGGYGYTF
CDR3nt: TGTGCCAGCAGCCCTCGGACAGGGGGCTATGGCTACACCTTC

d_gene: TRBD2
j_gene: TRBJ2-7
v_gene: TRBV7-6
abundance: once
CDR3aa: CASSFSGLGAYEQYF
CDR3nt: TGTGCCAGCAGCTTTTCGGGACTAGGGGCCTACGAGCAGTACTTC

d_gene: TRBD1
j_gene: TRBJ1-5
v_gene: TRBV18
abundance: NA
CDR3aa: CASSPRTGGSDSNQPQHF
CDR3nt: TGTGCCAGCTCACCACGGACAGGGGGCTCCGATAGCAATCAGCCCCAGCATTTT

d_gene: TRBD2
j_gene: TRBJ2-2
v_gene: TRBV27
abundance: NA
CDR3aa: CASRRAGGTGELFF
CDR3nt: TGTGCCAGCAGGCGGGCGGGAGGCACCGGGGAGCTGTTTTTT

d_gene: NA
j_gene: TRBJ1-1
v_gene: TRBV10-3
abundance: NA
CDR3aa: CAISGSLNTEAFF
CDR3nt: TGTGCCATCAGTGGGAGTCTGAACACTGAAGCTTTCTTT

d_gene: TRBD1
j_gene: TRBJ1-2
v_gene: TRBV5-4
abundance: NA
CDR3aa: CASTPTGGANYGYTF
CDR3nt: TGTGCCAGCACCCCTACAGGGGGAGCCAACTATGGCTACACCTTC

d_gene: TRBD2
j_gene: TRBJ2-7
v_gene: TRBV4-3
abundance: NA
CDR3aa: CASSQELAGEGFSYEQCF
CDR3nt: TGCGCCAGCAGCCAAGAACTAGCGGGAGAAGGGTTTTCCTACGAGCAGTGCTTC

d_gene: NA
j_gene: TRBJ2-5
v_gene: TRBV7-2
abundance: NA
CDR3aa: CASSLSGEETQYF
CDR3nt: TGTGCCAGCAGCTTATCAGGGGAAGAGACCCAGTACTTC

d_gene: NA
j_gene: TRBJ1-5
v_gene: TRBV19
abundance: NA
CDR3aa: CASTTGFRSNQPQHF
CDR3nt: TGTGCCAGCACCACGGGTTTTAGGAGCAATCAGCCCCAGCATTTT

d_gene: NA
j_gene: TRBJ2-1
v_gene: TRBV7-2
abundance: NA
CDR3aa: CASSSFLADEQFF
CDR3nt: TGTGCCAGCAGCTCCTTTCTGGCGGATGAGCAGTTCTTC

d_gene: NA
j_gene: TRBJ1-1
v_gene: TRBV5-1
abundance: NA
CDR3aa: CASSSVMNTEAFF
CDR3nt: TGCGCCAGCAGCTCAGTAATGAACACTGAAGCTTTCTTT

d_gene: NA
j_gene: TRBJ2-3
v_gene: TRBV7-8
abundance: NA
CDR3aa: CASSPLEAISTDTQYF
CDR3nt: TGTGCCAGCAGCCCGTTAGAGGCAATCAGCACAGATACGCAGTATTTT

d_gene: TRBD2
j_gene: TRBJ2-1
v_gene: TRBV11-2
abundance: once
CDR3aa: CASSLEGSGDDEQFF
CDR3nt: TGTGCCAGCAGCTTAGAGGGTAGCGGGGACGATGAGCAGTTCTTC

d_gene: NA
j_gene: TRBJ1-2
v_gene: TRBV29-1
abundance: NA
CDR3aa: CSAQGHNGYTF
CDR3nt: TGCAGCGCCCAGGGACATAATGGCTACACCTTC

d_gene: TRBD1
j_gene: TRBJ1-6
v_gene: TRBV14
abundance: NA
CDR3aa: CASSQLDRGNSPLHF
CDR3nt: TGTGCCAGCAGCCAGCTAGACAGGGGTAATTCACCCCTCCACTTT

d_gene: NA
j_gene: TRBJ2-1
v_gene: TRBV6-5
abundance: NA
CDR3aa: CASQPRYSYNEQFF
CDR3nt: TGTGCCAGCCAGCCGCGGTACTCCTACAATGAGCAGTTCTTC

d_gene: NA
j_gene: TRBJ2-5
v_gene: TRBV29-1
abundance: NA
CDR3aa: CSAGRQSQETQYF
CDR3nt: TGCAGCGCGGGCCGACAGTCCCAAGAGACCCAGTACTTC

d_gene: NA
j_gene: TRBJ1-1
v_gene: TRBV19
abundance: NA
CDR3aa: CASSTTGIWNTEAFF
CDR3nt: TGTGCCAGTAGTACTACAGGGATATGGAACACTGAAGCTTTCTTT

d_gene: NA
j_gene: TRBJ1-6
v_gene: TRBV5-4
abundance: NA
CDR3aa: CASSLVFGQASPLHF
CDR3nt: TGTGCCAGCAGCTTGGTTTTTGGCCAGGCTTCACCCCTCCACTTT

d_gene: NA
j_gene: TRBJ2-5
v_gene: TRBV10-2
abundance: NA
CDR3aa: CASSDVPTAKETQYF
CDR3nt: TGCGCCAGCAGTGATGTCCCGACAGCAAAAGAGACCCAGTACTTC

d_gene: TRBD2
j_gene: TRBJ2-3
v_gene: TRBV14
abundance: few
CDR3aa: CASSQLAGRNTDTQYF
CDR3nt: TGTGCCAGCAGCCAGCTAGCGGGGAGAAACACAGATACGCAGTATTTT

d_gene: NA
j_gene: TRBJ2-2
v_gene: TRBV4-3
abundance: once
CDR3aa: CASSQRGSTGELFF
CDR3nt: TGCGCCAGCAGCCAAAGGGGGAGTACCGGGGAGCTGTTTTTT

d_gene: NA
j_gene: TRBJ2-2
v_gene: TRBV11-3
abundance: NA
CDR3aa: CASSSQSWELFF
CDR3nt: TGTGCCAGCAGCTCACAATCGTGGGAGCTGTTTTTT

d_gene: TRBD2
j_gene: TRBJ2-7
v_gene: TRBV9
abundance: NA
CDR3aa: CASTPWVSGVSYEQYF
CDR3nt: TGTGCCAGCACCCCGTGGGTTAGCGGGGTCTCCTACGAGCAGTACTTC

d_gene: NA
j_gene: TRBJ2-2
v_gene: TRBV5-1
abundance: NA
CDR3aa: CASSLASGNTGELFF
CDR3nt: TGCGCCAGCAGCTTGGCGAGCGGGAACACCGGGGAGCTGTTTTTT